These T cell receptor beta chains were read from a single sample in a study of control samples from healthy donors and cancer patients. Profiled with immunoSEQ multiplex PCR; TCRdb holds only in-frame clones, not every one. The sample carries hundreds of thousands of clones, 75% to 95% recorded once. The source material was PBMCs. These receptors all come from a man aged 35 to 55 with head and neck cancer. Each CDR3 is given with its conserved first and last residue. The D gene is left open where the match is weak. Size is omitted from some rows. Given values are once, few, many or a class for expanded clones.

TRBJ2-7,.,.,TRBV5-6,TGTGCCAGCAGCTTCGACGCGGACGAGCAGTACTTC,CASSFDADEQYF
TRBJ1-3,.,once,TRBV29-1,TGCAGCGCCAAGGAGAATGGGGGAAACACCATATATTTT,CSAKENGGNTIYF
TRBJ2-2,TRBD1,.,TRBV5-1,TGCGCCAGCAGCTCAGGGACAGTCGCGAACACCGGGGAGCTGTTTTTT,CASSSGTVANTGELFF
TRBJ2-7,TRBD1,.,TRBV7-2,TGTGCCAGCAGCCATGGACAGGGACTCTCCGAGCAGTACTTC,CASSHGQGLSEQYF
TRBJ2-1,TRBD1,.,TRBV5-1,TGCGCCAGCAGCGGAACCGGGACAGGGGTGGATGAGCAGTTCTTC,CASSGTGTGVDEQFF
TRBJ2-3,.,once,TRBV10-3,TGTGCCATCAGTGACAGGGCTAAGAGCACAGATACGCAGTATTTT,CAISDRAKSTDTQYF
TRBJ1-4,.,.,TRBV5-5,TGTGCCAGCAGCCGTAACGACGGGGAAAAACTGTTTTTT,CASSRNDGEKLFF
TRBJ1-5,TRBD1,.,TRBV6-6,TGTGCCAGCAGCTGGACAGGGGTAGATCAGCCCCAGCATTTT,CASSWTGVDQPQHF
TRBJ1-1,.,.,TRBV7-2,TGTGCCAGCAGCTGGAACAGGGATTCTGTAACTGAAGCTTTCTTT,CASSWNRDSVTEAFF
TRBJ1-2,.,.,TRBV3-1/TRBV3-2,TGTGCCAGCAGCCAAGGTACCACAGGAATGGGGGTCTATGGCTACACCTTC,CASSQGTTGMGVYGYTF
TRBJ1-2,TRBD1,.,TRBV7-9,TGTGCCAGCAGCTTGAGACTCGGGGACAGGGGGCCTTCTGGCTACACCTTC,CASSLRLGDRGPSGYTF
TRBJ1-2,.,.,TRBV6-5,TGTGCCAGCAGTTACTCGAGGACAGCCTATGGCTACACCTTC,CASSYSRTAYGYTF
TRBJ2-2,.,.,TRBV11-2,TGTGCCAGCAGCTTATCCGGGGAGCTGTTTTTT,CASSLSGELFF
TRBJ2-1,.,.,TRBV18,TGTGCCAGCTCGCGGGACCCCGCCAACAATGAGCAGTTCTTC,CASSRDPANNEQFF
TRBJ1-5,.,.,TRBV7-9,TGTGCCAGCAGCCCTGGAGGGGGCAATCAGCCCCAGCATTTT,CASSPGGGNQPQHF
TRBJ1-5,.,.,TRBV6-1,TGTGCCAGCAGTGAAGGGGATGGACGGTTGAATCAGCCCCAGCATTTT,CASSEGDGRLNQPQHF
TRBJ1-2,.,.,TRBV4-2,TGTGCCAGCAGCCAAGAAGACACGGGTTTCCCTGGCTACACCTTC,CASSQEDTGFPGYTF
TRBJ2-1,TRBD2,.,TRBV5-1,TGCGCCAGCAGCCTATCCGAGGGGGCGGGAGGGCTACATGAGCAGTTCTTC,CASSLSEGAGGLHEQFF
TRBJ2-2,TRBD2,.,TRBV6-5,TGTGCCAGCAAATCCCAGCGGGGGAACACCGGGGAGCTGTTTTTT,CASKSQRGNTGELFF
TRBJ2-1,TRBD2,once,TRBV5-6,TGTGCCAGCAGTCCTACTAGCGGGGGGACGGTAGGGCAGTTCTTC,CASSPTSGGTVGQFF
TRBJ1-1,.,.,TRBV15,TGTGCCACCAGCAGAGATTCCCTGGGCTGGCTCACTGAAGCTTTCTTT,CATSRDSLGWLTEAFF
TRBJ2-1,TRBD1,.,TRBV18,TGTGCCAGCTCTCGGGACAGACACAATGAGCAGTTCTTC,CASSRDRHNEQFF
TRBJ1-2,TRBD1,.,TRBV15,TGTGCCACCAGCAGAGGCAACAGGGGGACCAGCTATGGCTACACCTTC,CATSRGNRGTSYGYTF
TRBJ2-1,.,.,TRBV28,TGTGCCAGCAGTCAACCCAATGAGCAGTTCTTC,CASSQPNEQFF
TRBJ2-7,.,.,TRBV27,TGTGCCAGCAGTTACGCGGGCCAAACCTACGAGCAGTACTTC,CASSYAGQTYEQYF
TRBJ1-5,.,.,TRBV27,TGTGCCAGCAAAGCCGCGACAAGTACCAATCAGCCCCAGCATTTT,CASKAATSTNQPQHF
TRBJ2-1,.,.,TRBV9,TGTGCCAGCAGCGTAGTCGATAGGGCCCATGAGCAGTTCTTC,CASSVVDRAHEQFF
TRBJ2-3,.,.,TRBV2,TGTGCCAGCAGATCCCAGGGAGATACGCAGTATTTT,CASRSQGDTQYF
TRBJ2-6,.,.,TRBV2,TGTGCCAGCAGATTAGGGGACTCTGGGGCCAACGTCCTGACTTTC,CASRLGDSGANVLTF
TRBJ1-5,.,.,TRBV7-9,TGTGCCAGCAGCTGGGGGGCCAATCAGCCCCAGCATTTT,CASSWGANQPQHF
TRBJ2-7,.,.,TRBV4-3,TGCGCCAGCAGCCAGCAGGCGACGGTGGGGTTAGGGACCTACGAGCAGTACTTC,CASSQQATVGLGTYEQYF
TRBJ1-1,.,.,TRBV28,TGTGCCACTACGTCTCAGGTCGAAGCTTTCTTT,CATTSQVEAFF
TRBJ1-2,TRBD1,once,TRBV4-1,TGCGCCAGCAGCCCCGGACAGGGAGGCCTAGATGGCTACACCTTC,CASSPGQGGLDGYTF
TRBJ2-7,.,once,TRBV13,TGTGCCAGCAGCTTGGGGGCAGGGCCGAGCACCTACGAGCAGTACTTC,CASSLGAGPSTYEQYF
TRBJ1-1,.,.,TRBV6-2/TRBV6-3,TGTGCCAGCAGTTATGAGGGTACCGAAGCTTTCTTT,CASSYEGTEAFF
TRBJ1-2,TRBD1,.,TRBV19,TGTGCCAGTAGTGTTGGACAGGGGGGCTACACCTTC,CASSVGQGGYTF
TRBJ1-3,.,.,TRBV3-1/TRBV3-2,TGTGCCAGCAGCCAAGCTCTCGTCCGAAACACCATATATTTT,CASSQALVRNTIYF